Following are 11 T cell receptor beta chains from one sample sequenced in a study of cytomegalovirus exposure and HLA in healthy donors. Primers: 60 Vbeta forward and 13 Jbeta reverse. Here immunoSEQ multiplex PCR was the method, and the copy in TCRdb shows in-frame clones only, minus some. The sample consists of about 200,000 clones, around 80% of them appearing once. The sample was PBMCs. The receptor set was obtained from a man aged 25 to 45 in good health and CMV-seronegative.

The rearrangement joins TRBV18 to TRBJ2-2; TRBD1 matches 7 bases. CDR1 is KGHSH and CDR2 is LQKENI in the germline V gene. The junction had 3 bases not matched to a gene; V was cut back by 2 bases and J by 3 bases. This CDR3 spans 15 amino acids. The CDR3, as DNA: TGTGCCAGCTCACCATTCGGGACAGACACCGGGGAGCTGTTTTTT. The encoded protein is CASSPFGTDTGELFF.

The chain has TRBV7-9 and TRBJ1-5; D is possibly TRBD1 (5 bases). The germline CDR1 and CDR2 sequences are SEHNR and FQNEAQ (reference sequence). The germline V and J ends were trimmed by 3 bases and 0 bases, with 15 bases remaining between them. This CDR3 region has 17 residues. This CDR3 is CASSLALQGASNQPQHF. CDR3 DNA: TGTGCCAGCAGCTTGGCCCTCCAAGGGGCTAGCAATCAGCCCCAGCATTTT.

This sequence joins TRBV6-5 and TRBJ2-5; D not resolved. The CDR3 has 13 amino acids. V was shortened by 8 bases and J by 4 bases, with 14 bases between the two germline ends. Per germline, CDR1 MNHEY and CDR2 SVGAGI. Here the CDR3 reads CASRRFLGETQYF. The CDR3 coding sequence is TGTGCCAGCCGCCGATTTCTAGGAGAGACCCAGTACTTC.

As DNA, the CDR3 is TGTGCCAGCACAATAAACGGGGGGCTCGGAGAGACCCAGTACTTC. This sequence encodes CASTINGGLGETQYF. V gene TRBV6-5 combines with J gene TRBJ2-5; D may be TRBD2 (7 bases). The CDR3 is made up of 15 amino acids. Trimming stripped 7 bases from V and 4 bases from J, with 19 bases between. Germline CDR1 and CDR2: MNHEY and SVGAGI.

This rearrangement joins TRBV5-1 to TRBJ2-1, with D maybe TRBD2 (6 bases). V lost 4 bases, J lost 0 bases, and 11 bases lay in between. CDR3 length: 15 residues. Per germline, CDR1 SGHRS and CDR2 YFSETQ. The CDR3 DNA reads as TGCGCCAGCAGCCCGGGACTTAACTCCTACAATGAGCAGTTCTTC. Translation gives CASSPGLNSYNEQFF.

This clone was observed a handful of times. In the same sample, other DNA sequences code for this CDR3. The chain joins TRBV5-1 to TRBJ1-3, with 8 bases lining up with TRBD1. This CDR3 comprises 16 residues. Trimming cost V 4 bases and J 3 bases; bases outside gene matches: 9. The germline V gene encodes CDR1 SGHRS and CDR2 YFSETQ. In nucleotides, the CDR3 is TGCGCCAGCAGCCTGGTAGGACAGGGTTTTGGAAACACCATATATTTT. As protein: CASSLVGQGFGNTIYF.

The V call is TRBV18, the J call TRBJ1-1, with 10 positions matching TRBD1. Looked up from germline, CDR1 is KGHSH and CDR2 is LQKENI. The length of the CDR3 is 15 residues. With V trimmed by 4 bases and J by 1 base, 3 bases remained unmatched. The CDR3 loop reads CASSLRTGGNTEAFF. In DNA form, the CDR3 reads TGTGCCAGCTCACTCCGGACAGGGGGGAACACTGAAGCTTTCTTT.

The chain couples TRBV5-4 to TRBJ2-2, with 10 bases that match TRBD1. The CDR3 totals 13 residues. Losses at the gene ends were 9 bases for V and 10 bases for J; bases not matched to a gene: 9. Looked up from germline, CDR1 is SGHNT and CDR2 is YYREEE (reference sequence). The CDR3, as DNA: TGTGCCACCGGGACAGGGGCCGCCGAGGAGCTGTTTTTT. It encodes CATGTGAAEELFF.

The CDR3 here is CASRDKRGGFSTQYF. CDR3 coding DNA: TGTGCCAGCCGTGATAAGCGGGGGGGGTTTAGTACGCAGTATTTT. The V and J genes are TRBV27 and TRBJ2-3; 10 nucleotides line up with TRBD2. The CDR3 runs to 15 residues. Germline V gene lookup returns CDR1 MNHEY and CDR2 SMNVEV (reference sequence). V lost 8 bases, J lost 8 bases, and 13 bases stayed unmatched.

CDR3 nucleotides: TGTGCCAGCAGTTTATCGTTGGCGGGGAATCAGCCCCAGCATTTT. Translating it yields CASSLSLAGNQPQHF. The rearrangement uses TRBV28 and TRBJ1-5; no reliable D call. Germline CDR1 and CDR2: MDHEN and SYDVKM. CDR3 length: 15 amino acids. V lost 1 base to trimming and J lost 4 bases, with 11 bases between them.

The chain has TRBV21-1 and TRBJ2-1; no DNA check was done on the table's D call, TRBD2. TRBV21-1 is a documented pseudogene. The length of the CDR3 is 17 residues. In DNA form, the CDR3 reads TGTGCCAGCAGCACCTGTCAGCGGGCCAGGGCGACCAATGAGCAGTTCTTC. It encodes CASSTCQRARATNEQFF.